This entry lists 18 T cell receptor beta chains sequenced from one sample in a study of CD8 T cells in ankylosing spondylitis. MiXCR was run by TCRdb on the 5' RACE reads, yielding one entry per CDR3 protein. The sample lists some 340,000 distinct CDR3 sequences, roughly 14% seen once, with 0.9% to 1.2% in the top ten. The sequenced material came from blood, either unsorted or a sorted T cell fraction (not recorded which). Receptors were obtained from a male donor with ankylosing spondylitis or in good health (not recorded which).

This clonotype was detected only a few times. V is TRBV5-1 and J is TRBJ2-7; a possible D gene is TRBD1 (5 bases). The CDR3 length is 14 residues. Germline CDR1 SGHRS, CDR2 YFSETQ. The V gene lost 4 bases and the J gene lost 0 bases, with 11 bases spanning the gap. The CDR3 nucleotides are TGCGCCAGCAGCAAGGACATTTTCTCCTACGAGCAGTACTTC. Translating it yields CASSKDIFSYEQYF.

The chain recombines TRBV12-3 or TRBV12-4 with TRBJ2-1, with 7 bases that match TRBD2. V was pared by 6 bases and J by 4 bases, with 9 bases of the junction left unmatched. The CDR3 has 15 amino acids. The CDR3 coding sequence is TGTGCCAGCAGCTCACCGGGGGGTGCGTACAATGAGCAGTTCTTC. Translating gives CASSSPGGAYNEQFF.

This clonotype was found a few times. CDR3 loop: CASSYIRGIGGTQYF. The CDR3 coding sequence is TGTGCCAGCAGCTACATCAGAGGGATAGGGGGTACGCAGTATTTT. The rearrangement joins TRBV11-2 to TRBJ2-3; tentatively, D is TRBD1 (6 bases). The germline V gene has CDR1 SGHAT and CDR2 FQNNGV. The V end was cut by 4 bases, the J end by 8 bases, with 19 bases between. The length of the CDR3 is 15 residues.

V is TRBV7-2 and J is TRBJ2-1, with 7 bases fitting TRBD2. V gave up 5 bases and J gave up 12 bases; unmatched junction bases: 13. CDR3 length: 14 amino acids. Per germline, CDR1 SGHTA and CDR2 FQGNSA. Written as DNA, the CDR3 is TGTGCCAGCAGCCTAGGGGAGGGCCGTTATGGGCAGTTCTTC. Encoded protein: CASSLGEGRYGQFF.

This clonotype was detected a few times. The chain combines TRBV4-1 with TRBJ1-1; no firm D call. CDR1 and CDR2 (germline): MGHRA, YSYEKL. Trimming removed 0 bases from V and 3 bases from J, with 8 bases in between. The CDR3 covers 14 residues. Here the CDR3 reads CASSQEVGHTEAFF. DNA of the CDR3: TGCGCCAGCAGCCAAGAGGTCGGGCACACTGAAGCTTTCTTT.

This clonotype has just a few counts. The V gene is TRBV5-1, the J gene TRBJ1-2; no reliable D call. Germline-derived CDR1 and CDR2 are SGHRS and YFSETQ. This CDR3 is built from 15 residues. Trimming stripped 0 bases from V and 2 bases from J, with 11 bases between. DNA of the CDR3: TGCGCCAGCAGCTTGGAGGCCAGGTCAAACTATGGCTACACCTTC. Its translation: CASSLEARSNYGYTF.

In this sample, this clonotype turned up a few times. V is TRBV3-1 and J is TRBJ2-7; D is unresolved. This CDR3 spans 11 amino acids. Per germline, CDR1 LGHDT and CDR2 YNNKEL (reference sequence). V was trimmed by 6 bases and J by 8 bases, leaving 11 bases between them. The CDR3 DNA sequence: TGTGCCAGCAGTCTCAGCACAAAGCAGTACTTC. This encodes CASSLSTKQYF.

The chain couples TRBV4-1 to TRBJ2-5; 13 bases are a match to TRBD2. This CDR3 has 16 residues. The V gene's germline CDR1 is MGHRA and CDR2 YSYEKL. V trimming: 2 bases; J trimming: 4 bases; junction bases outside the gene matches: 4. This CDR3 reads CASSQTSGGVRETQYF. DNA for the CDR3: TGCGCCAGCAGCCAAACTAGCGGGGGGGTCAGAGAGACCCAGTACTTC.

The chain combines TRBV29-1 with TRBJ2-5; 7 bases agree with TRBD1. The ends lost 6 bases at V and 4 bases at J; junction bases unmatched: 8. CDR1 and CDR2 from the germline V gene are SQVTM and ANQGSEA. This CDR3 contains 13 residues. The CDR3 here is CSVDWDRRETQYF. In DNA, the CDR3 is TGCAGCGTAGATTGGGACAGAAGAGAGACCCAGTACTTC.

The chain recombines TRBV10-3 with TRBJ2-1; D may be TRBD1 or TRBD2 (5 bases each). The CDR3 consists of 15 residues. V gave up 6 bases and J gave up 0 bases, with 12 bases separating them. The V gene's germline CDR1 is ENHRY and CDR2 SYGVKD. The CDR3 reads CAIRGTARSYNEQFF. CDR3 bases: TGTGCCATCAGGGGGACGGCCCGCTCCTACAATGAGCAGTTCTTC.

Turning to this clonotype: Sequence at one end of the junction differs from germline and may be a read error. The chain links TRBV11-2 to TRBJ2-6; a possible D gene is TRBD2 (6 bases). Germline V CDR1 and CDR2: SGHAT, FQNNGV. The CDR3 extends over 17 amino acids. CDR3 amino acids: CASSLDLGGARANVLTF. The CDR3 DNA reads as TGTGCCAGCAGCCTAGATTTGGGGGGAGCGAGGGCCAACGTCCTGACTTTC.

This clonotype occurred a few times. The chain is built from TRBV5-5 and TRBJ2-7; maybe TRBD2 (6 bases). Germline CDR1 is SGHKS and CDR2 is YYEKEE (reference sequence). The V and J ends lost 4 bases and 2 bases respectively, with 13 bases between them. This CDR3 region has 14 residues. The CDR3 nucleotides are TGTGCCAGCAGCCCGGACGGGGGTCCCTACGAGCAGTACTTC. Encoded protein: CASSPDGGPYEQYF.

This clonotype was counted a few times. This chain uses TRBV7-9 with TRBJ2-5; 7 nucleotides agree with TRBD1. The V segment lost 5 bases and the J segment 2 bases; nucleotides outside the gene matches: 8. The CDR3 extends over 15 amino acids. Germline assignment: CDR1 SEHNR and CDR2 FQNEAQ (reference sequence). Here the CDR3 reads CASSQGQVTQETQYF. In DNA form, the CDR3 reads TGTGCCAGCAGCCAAGGACAGGTCACGCAAGAGACCCAGTACTTC.

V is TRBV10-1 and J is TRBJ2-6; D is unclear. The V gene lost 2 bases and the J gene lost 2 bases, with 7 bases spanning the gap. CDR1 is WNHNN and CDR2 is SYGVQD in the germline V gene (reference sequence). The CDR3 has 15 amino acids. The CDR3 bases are TGCGCCAGCAGTGAGAGGGCGGCTGGGGCCAACGTCCTGACTTTC. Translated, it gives CASSERAAGANVLTF.

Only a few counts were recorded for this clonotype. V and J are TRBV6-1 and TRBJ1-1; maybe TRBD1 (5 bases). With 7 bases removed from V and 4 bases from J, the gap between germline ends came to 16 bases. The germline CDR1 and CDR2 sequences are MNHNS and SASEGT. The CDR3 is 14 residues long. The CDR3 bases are TGTGCCAGCACCCCGGGGGGATCAAGCACTGAAGCTTTCTTT. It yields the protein CASTPGGSSTEAFF.

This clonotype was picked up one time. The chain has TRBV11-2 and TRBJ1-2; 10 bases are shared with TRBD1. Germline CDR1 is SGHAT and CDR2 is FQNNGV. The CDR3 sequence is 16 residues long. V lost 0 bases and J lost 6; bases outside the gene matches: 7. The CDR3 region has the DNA TGTGCCAGCAGCTTAGATGGGGACAGGGGAGTGAATGGCTACACCTTC. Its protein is CASSLDGDRGVNGYTF.

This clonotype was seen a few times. DNA of the CDR3: TGCAGTGCCCTCATCAGGCGGGGGGCCTCTCCGAGGGGAGAGACCCAGTACTTC. Its protein product is CSALIRRGASPRGETQYF. The chain links TRBV20-1 to TRBJ2-5; 8 bases are a match to TRBD2. This CDR3 has 18 amino acids. Germline lookup yields CDR1 DFQATT and CDR2 SNEGSKA (reference sequence). Trimming removed 6 bases from V and 4 bases from J; junction bases left unmatched: 22.

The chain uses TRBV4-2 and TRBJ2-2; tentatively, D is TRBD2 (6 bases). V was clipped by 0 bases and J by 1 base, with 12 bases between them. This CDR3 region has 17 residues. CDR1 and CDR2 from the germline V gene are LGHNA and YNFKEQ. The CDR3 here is CASSQEVAAGNTGELFF. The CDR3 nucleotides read TGTGCCAGCAGCCAAGAAGTAGCAGCGGGGAACACCGGGGAGCTGTTTTTT.